This entry describes one T cell receptor (beta chain). What it binds is not known. Regarding time point: newly diagnosed GD, antithyroid drugs for less than 3 months. PBMC RNA served as the TCR library source. Arm-PCR of CDR3 regions and iRepertoire HTBI primers were used to build TCR beta libraries. Each CDR3 protein is one row after TCRdb ran MiXCR on the multiplex PCR reads. Of around 400,000 distinct CDR3 sequences listed, roughly a sixth are singletons. V dropped 0 bases and J dropped 0 bases, with 18 bases sitting between them. The CDR3 covers 19 residues. In germline, CDR1 is LGHNT, CDR2 FRNRAP. These data belong to a study of regulatory T cells in long-lasting Graves disease. Notes on the study in general: There were preferences for TRBV28, TRBJ1-2 and TRBJ2-5 in persistent disease. Newly diagnosed patients shared about 950 public clonotypes; persistent patients shared around 2,800.

The clonotype was recovered from a female donor with Graves disease. The source was peripheral blood mononuclear cells (PBMCs), collected at new diagnosis, from a patient treated with antithyroid drugs. V is TRBV12-5 and J is TRBJ1-5; D gene uncertain. CDR3: CASGLVVSPTVISNQPQHF. The CDR3 nucleotides are TGTGCTAGTGGTTTGGTCGTTTCGCCGACGGTGATTAGCAATCAGCCCCAGCATTTT.